This TCR beta chain stems from a study of blood T cell repertoires in COVID-19 (dated by TCRdb to about 2020). Context from the whole study: Samples covering the acute and convalescent phases of COVID-19 were provided by collaborators in the United States, Italy and Spain. The material from the prospective study consisted of cDNA or gDNA derived from T cells, B-cell-depleted T cells, or PBMCs. Subjects who had been exposed to COVID-19, were actively infected with it, or had recovered from it provided the deeply sampled blood TCRbeta repertoires that made up the dataset. The repertoires were made available in a free public database intended to serve as a resource for research on the immune response to SARS-CoV-2. Samples were obtained from the ongoing ImmuneRACE study (first 160 participants) and from about 1,300 subjects provided by 6 global collaborators. Nearly every sample came with metadata listing a de-identified subject ID, COVID-19 status, age in years and sex. Where available, HLA class I and class II types were obtained from metadata supplied by the sample provider rather than from assay-based typing.

As regards this clone: Its antigen remains undetermined. One base away there is no much larger clone; base qualities are not given.

Beyond this particular receptor, the publication reports: How much clinical and demographic metadata was included differed by source and by participant, and the metadata was provided uncurated.

The CDR3 has 15 amino acids, counting the end cysteine and phenylalanine. Here the CDR3 DNA is all that survives: 45 bases in frame from base 1. The germline V gene (reference sequence) provides CDR1 SGHNT and CDR2 YYREEE. V is clipped by 4 bases and J by 4 bases, and the sequence between their germline boundaries is 16 bases long. In the prospective study, participants were roughly 18 to 100 years old, resided in approximately 22 geographic areas of the United States, and were enrolled through a virtual design. In the prospective study, participants were assigned to cohorts based on the clinical history participants reported in a screening survey and a study questionnaire. Mobile phlebotomists in the prospective study collected whole blood, serum and a nasopharyngeal or oropharyngeal swab from every participant. Additional blood draws and questionnaires over an approximately 2-month period could optionally be provided by prospective study participants. Prospective study blood samples were shipped either frozen or at room temperature before DNA extraction.

TCRbeta CDR3 regions were amplified from genomic DNA by means of the immunoSEQ Assay, a bias-controlled multiplex PCR. In the authors' own workflow: Nucleated cell counts per sample were estimated from amplification of reference gene primers within the assay. To quantify the absolute abundance of each unique TCRbeta CDR3 rearrangement, sequence reads were collapsed and filtered. For each sample, productive Simpson clonality was calculated by taking the square root of Simpson's diversity index across productive rearrangements. Entries here come from immuneACCESS through TCRdb and include only in-frame sequences with V and J called. Some clones fail to appear in such tables; in the studies checked, an unresolved V gene covers under half of the shortfall, and the cause of the remainder is unknown. That table gives V, J and clone size, and the DNA gave D and trimming. The sample data list fewer than 200,000 clones, and around 82% of these were observed just once. 5.2% of the sample goes to the ten largest clones.

Sequenced sample: PBMCs or T cells enriched from blood (not recorded which). The chain joins TRBV5-4 to TRBJ2-3; a confident D gene designation cannot be given. The TCR was taken from an older woman with acute COVID-19. In nucleotides, the sequence is TGTGCCAGCAGCCTACTCGGTACAGTTTCAGATACGCAGTATTTT. Protein translation: CASSLLGTVSDTQYF.